One TCR beta chain is described in this entry. Its antigen is unidentified. Profiled with immunoSEQ multiplex PCR; TCRdb holds only in-frame clones, not every one. The sample has 150,000 to 200,000 clones, roughly 90% seen once; the top ten hold roughly 1.3%. The sample is drawn from a study of T cell responses to AZD1222 COVID-19 vaccine. Findings of the study overall: The repertoires were collected only after the peak T cell response. With dominance at 160-218 and 743-854, vaccine-associated CD4 TCRs spanned spike.

The CDR3 has 17 amino acids. The J segment lost 4 bases and the V segment lost 6 bases, leaving 15 bases of the junction unmatched. Germline V gene data show CDR1 as SGHRS and CDR2 as YFSETQ. The source is an adult who received the AZD1222 COVID-19 vaccine. The sequencing used peripheral blood, collected 28 days after the second AZD1222 dose. The rearrangement links TRBV5-1 to TRBJ2-1, with 8 bases identical to TRBD2. The CDR3 DNA reads TGCGCCAGCACCGTGCCTTTGGACGCTAGCGGGTACAATGAGCAGTTCTTC. Translation gives CASTVPLDASGYNEQFF.